Each of the 19 T cell receptor beta chains below was sequenced from the same sample in a study of sequential checkpoint blockade in melanoma. Produced via immunoSEQ multiplex PCR; TCRdb's table is partial and in-frame only. The data hold 850 to 950 clones, with approximately 20% observed a single time. As for treatment: randomized to nivolumab then ipilimumab (arm A) or the reverse (arm B). The sample was tumor tissue (inferred from file names), taken from a patient given nivolumab and ipilimumab in sequence. These receptors all come from a human donor with melanoma.

The chain is built from TRBV19 and TRBJ2-5; a possible D gene is TRBD2 (6 bases). V lost 6 bases and J 0 bases, leaving 14 bases between the germline ends. The CDR3 consists of 15 residues. The germline V gene encodes CDR1 LNHDA and CDR2 SQIVND (reference sequence). The CDR3 reads CASRSGGAYQETQYF. CDR3 DNA sequence: TGTGCCAGTAGGTCGGGCGGGGCGTACCAAGAGACCCAGTACTTC.

The CDR3 here is CASSERPGNVGDTIYF. Here the CDR3 DNA reads TGCGCCAGCAGTGAGAGACCGGGAAACGTGGGGGACACCATATATTTT. This rearrangement joins TRBV10-2 to TRBJ1-3, with D possibly being TRBD1 (5 bases). CDR3 length equals 16 residues. V gave up 2 bases and J gave up 8 bases, with 19 bases separating them. The germline CDR1 and CDR2 sequences are WSHSY and SAAADI.

In its sample, this clone is large. The J gene is TRBJ1-4, the V gene TRBV11-3; D possibly corresponds to TRBD1 (5 bases). Germline V gene lookup returns CDR1 SGHNT and CDR2 YENEEA. The CDR3 length is 14 residues. The ends were cut back, 1 base at V and 8 bases at J, with 11 bases in the middle. The CDR3 DNA reads as TGTGCCAGCAGCTTAGGGACAAGGAGGGAAAAACTGTTTTTT. Translated: CASSLGTRREKLFF.

The chain has TRBV6-8 and TRBJ1-2; D is unclear. V was pared by 1 base and J by 6 bases, with 15 bases between. CDR1 is MNHGY, CDR2 SAAAGT, per germline. This CDR3 comprises 15 residues. DNA for the CDR3: TGTGCCAGCAGTTACTTGGAGTCAGGAAGCAATGGCTACACCTTC. This translates into CASSYLESGSNGYTF.

The gene calls are TRBV10-1 and TRBJ1-3; D is unresolved. The V end lost 6 bases, the J end lost 4 bases, and 4 bases lay between the germline ends. Germline lookup yields CDR1 WNHNN and CDR2 SYGVQD (reference sequence). The CDR3 runs to 11 residues. Here the CDR3 DNA reads TGCGCCAGCAGGACAGGAAACACCATATATTTT. It encodes CASRTGNTIYF.

V is TRBV19 and J is TRBJ2-1, with 9 bases that match TRBD2. CDR3 size: 16 residues. The V gene end was trimmed by 5 bases and the J gene end by 9 bases; junction bases not matched to a gene: 14. Germline V gene data show CDR1 as LNHDA and CDR2 as SQIVND (reference sequence). The CDR3 protein is CASSPSDSGGFLEQFF. In DNA, the CDR3 is TGTGCCAGTAGTCCCTCTGATAGCGGGGGATTTCTTGAGCAGTTCTTC.

This chain connects TRBV11-3 to TRBJ2-7, with TRBD2 matching 9 bases. J gave up 5 bases and V 1 base, and 9 bases lay outside the gene matches. Germline V gives CDR1 SGHNT, CDR2 YENEEA. The CDR3 has 16 amino acids. This CDR3 reads CASSLGTRGGLNEQYF. The CDR3 nucleotides are TGTGCCAGCAGCTTAGGCACGCGGGGGGGCTTGAACGAGCAGTACTTC.

V usage is TRBV18 and J usage is TRBJ2-6, with D unclear. Germline CDR1 KGHSH, CDR2 LQKENI. Between the trimmed V and J ends, which lost 4 bases and 1 base, there was a span of 8 bases. The CDR3 contains 15 residues. The CDR3 nucleotides read TGTGCCAGCTCACGGGCCGTTTCTGGGGCCAACGTCCTGACTTTC. Protein product: CASSRAVSGANVLTF. Based on the CDR3 plus reference TRBV18 and TRBJ2-6, the full variable domain is NAGVMQNPRHLVRRRGQEARLRCSPMKGHSHVYWYRQLPEEGLKFMVYLQKENIIDESGMPKERFSAEFPKEGPSILRIQQVVRGDSAAYFCASSRAVSGANVLTFGAGSRLTVL.

This clone has more than one count but fewer than ten. The chain recombines TRBV19 with TRBJ1-4; no clear D gene. Between the trimmed V and J ends, which lost 7 bases and 8 bases, there was a span of 14 bases. The CDR3 has 13 residues. Germline V gene data show CDR1 as LNHDA and CDR2 as SQIVND (reference sequence). CDR3 sequence reads: CASMLAAKEKLFF. Here the CDR3 DNA reads TGTGCCAGTATGTTGGCAGCCAAAGAAAAACTGTTTTTT.

By share, this clone counts as large. The chain combines TRBV11-3 with TRBJ1-4, with D maybe TRBD1 (6 bases). Trimming took off 3 bases at V and 5 bases at J, with 13 bases between the two ends. This CDR3 has 15 amino acids. The germline gives CDR1 SGHNT, CDR2 YENEEA. Here the CDR3 DNA reads TGTGCCAGCAGCTTTACAGGGATAGGGAATGAAAAACTGTTTTTT. It specifies CASSFTGIGNEKLFF.

The chain has TRBV12-5 and TRBJ1-1; D is perhaps TRBD1 (5 bases). CDR1 is LGHNT, CDR2 FRNRAP, per germline. CDR3 length: 14 residues. CDR3 sequence: CATARAGLESQAFF. The CDR3, as DNA: TGTGCCACTGCCAGGGCAGGGCTTGAGTCCCAAGCTTTCTTT.

The chain couples TRBV28 to TRBJ2-7; D gene unclear. V was trimmed by 10 bases and J by 0 bases, leaving 10 bases between them. CDR1 MDHEN and CDR2 SYDVKM come from the germline V gene. The CDR3 contains 12 residues. The chain's CDR3 is CAIATSSYEQYF. CDR3 bases: TGTGCCATAGCAACGAGCTCCTACGAGCAGTACTTC. The complete variable domain, with remaining parts taken from reference TRBV28 and TRBJ2-7, reads DVKVTQSSRYLVKRTGEKVFLECVQDMDHENMFWYRQDPGLGLRLIYFSYDVKMKEKGDIPEGYSVSREKKERFSLILESASTNQTSMYLCAIATSSYEQYFGPGTRLTVT.

By sample share, this clone is large. This rearrangement joins TRBV9 to TRBJ1-4, with D possibly matching TRBD1 (5 bases). The V end lost 5 bases, the J end lost 7 bases, and 15 bases lay between the germline ends. Germline-derived CDR1 and CDR2 are SGDLS and YYNGEE. The CDR3 contains 14 residues. This CDR3 is CASSSRGQGEKLFF. Written as DNA, the CDR3 is TGTGCCAGCAGTTCGAGGGGCCAGGGTGAAAAACTGTTTTTT.

The chain has TRBV23-1 and TRBJ2-7; 7 bases match TRBD1. TRBV23-1 counts as an open reading frame of uncertain function. V dropped 0 bases and J dropped 4; count of bases not matched to a gene: 9. The CDR3 is 16 amino acids. The CDR3 here is CASSQSPTGRRYEQYF. CDR3 bases: TGCGCCAGCAGTCAATCCCCGACAGGGCGGAGGTACGAGCAGTACTTC.

The rearrangement uses TRBV6-8 and TRBJ2-2, with D perhaps TRBD2 (5 bases). Trimming took 5 bases from V and 6 from J, leaving 19 bases between them. CDR1 is MNHGY and CDR2 is SAAAGT in the germline V gene. The CDR3 runs 16 residues. The CDR3 region is CASSPLAGRIAGELFF. The CDR3 nucleotides read TGTGCCAGCAGTCCCCTCGCGGGTAGGATAGCCGGGGAGCTGTTTTTT.

This clone was recorded a few times. CDR3 region: CASSSTAFGQGMQPQHF. The CDR3, as DNA: TGTGCCAGCAGTTCAACAGCTTTTGGACAGGGTATGCAGCCCCAGCATTTT. The chain combines TRBV6-8 with TRBJ1-5, with 8 bases lining up with TRBD1. Germline CDR1 reads MNHGY; CDR2 reads SAAAGT. This CDR3 is 17 amino acids long. V shed 4 bases, J shed 7 bases, and the junction held 15 bases outside the gene matches.

The table lists this clone with a few counts. DNA for the CDR3: TGTGCCAGCAGTTACGGGGCCGAATCCTACGAGCAGTACTTC. Amino acids: CASSYGAESYEQYF. This chain uses TRBV6-8 with TRBJ2-7, with D possibly matching TRBD1 (5 bases). CDR1 and CDR2 from the germline V gene are MNHGY and SAAAGT. The CDR3 has 14 residues. Trimming removed 2 bases at V and 1 base at J, with 9 bases between.

By proportion, this clone is medium-sized. This chain joins TRBV11-3 and TRBJ2-7; D tentatively reads TRBD1 or TRBD2 (5 bases each). The germline V gene encodes CDR1 SGHNT and CDR2 YENEEA. The CDR3 covers 15 residues. Trimming left V 5 bases short and J 0 bases short, with 14 bases between. The CDR3 DNA is TGTGCCAGCAGCCAAGTAGGGGAGAACTCCTACGAGCAGTACTTC. Translating it yields CASSQVGENSYEQYF.

V usage is TRBV18 and J usage is TRBJ1-1; 9 bases are a match to TRBD1. V lost 5 bases and J lost 7; bases outside the gene matches: 8. Germline CDR1 reads KGHSH; CDR2 reads LQKENI. CDR3 size: 14 residues. CDR3 in DNA: TGTGCCAGCTCAGCCGGGACAGGGAGGGATGAAGCTTTCTTT. Translating gives CASSAGTGRDEAFF.